This T cell receptor (beta chain) was captured in a study of shared clonotypes between healthy human individuals. The wider study: Each donor's CD8 memory used one plate, CD8 naive two, each CD4 subset three.

Profiling relied on immunoSEQ multiplex PCR, and the TCRdb table lists in-frame clones only, not all of them. The data show over a million clones, with about 80% seen just once and approximately 1.5% held by the top ten. Remarks on this clone: No antigen is known for it.

Regarding the study as a whole: Large sequencing depth failed to make sorted-subset sequencing complete, rarefaction showed. Four donors held about 5% of naive CD4 clonotypes in common. Across subsets, estimated richness was generally greater for naive than for memory populations.

The CDR3 covers 15 residues. From germline, CDR1 is LNHNV and CDR2 YYDKDF (reference sequence). V lost 0 bases and J lost 4, with 12 bases in between. The rearrangement joins TRBV15 to TRBJ1-2, with D hard to call. This TCR derives from a man between 18 and 35 years old in good health. The sample consisted of memory CD4+ T cells sorted from blood. The subset denotes: CD45RA-negative fraction. In nucleotides, the CDR3 is TGTGCCACCAGCAGAGATGGTAAAGACCTCTATGGCTACACCTTC. Its translation is CATSRDGKDLYGYTF.